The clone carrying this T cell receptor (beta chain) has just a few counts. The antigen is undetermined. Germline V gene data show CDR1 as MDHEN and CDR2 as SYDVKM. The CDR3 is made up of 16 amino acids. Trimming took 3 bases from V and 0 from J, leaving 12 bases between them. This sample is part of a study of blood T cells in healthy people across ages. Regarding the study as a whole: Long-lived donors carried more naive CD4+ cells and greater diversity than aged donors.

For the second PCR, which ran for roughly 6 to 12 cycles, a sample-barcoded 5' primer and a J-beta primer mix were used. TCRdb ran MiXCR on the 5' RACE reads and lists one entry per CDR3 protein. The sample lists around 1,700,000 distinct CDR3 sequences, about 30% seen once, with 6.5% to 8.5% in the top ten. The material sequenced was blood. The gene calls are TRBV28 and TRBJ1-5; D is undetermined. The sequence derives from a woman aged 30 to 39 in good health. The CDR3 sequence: CASSLGSQISNQPQHF. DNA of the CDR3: TGTGCCAGCAGTTTGGGATCCCAAATTAGCAATCAGCCCCAGCATTTT.